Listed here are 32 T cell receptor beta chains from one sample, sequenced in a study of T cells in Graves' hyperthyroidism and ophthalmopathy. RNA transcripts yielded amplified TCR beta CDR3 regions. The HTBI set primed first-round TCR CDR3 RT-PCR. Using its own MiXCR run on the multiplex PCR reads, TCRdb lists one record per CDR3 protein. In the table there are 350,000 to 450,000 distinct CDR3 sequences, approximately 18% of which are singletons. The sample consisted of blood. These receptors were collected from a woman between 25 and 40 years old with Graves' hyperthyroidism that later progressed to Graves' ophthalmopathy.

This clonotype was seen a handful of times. The chain's CDR3 is CASSQYKNSYEQYF. The CDR3 DNA reads TGTGCCAGCAGTCAATACAAAAACTCCTACGAGCAGTACTTC. V is TRBV6-1 and J is TRBJ2-7; no definite D call. With 5 bases removed from V and 0 bases from J, the gap between germline ends came to 11 bases. Germline CDR1 reads MNHNS; CDR2 reads SASEGT. The CDR3 runs to 14 residues.

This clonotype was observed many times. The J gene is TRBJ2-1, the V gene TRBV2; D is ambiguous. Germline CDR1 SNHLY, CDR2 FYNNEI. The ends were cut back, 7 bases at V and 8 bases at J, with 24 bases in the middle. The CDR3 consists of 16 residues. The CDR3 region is CASTDGWTVVNDEQFF. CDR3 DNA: TGTGCCAGCACTGATGGATGGACGGTCGTTAACGATGAGCAGTTCTTC.

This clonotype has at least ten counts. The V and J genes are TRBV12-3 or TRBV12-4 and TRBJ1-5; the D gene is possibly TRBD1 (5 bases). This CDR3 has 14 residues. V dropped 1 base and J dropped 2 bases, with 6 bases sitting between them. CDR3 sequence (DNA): TGTGCCAGCAGTTTAGTAGGGGGCAATCAGCCCCAGCATTTT. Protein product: CASSLVGGNQPQHF.

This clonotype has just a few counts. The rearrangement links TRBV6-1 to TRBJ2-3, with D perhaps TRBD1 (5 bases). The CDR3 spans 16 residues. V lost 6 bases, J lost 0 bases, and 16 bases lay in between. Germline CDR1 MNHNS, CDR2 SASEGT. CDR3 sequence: CASSLTMTVSTDTQYF. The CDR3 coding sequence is TGTGCCAGCAGCCTAACCATGACAGTAAGCACAGATACGCAGTATTTT.

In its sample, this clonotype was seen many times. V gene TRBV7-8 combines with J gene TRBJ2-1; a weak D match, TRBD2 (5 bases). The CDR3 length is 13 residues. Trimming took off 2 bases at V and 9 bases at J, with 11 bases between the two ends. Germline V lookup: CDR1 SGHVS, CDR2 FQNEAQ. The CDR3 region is CASSLLVGSEQFF. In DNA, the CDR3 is TGTGCCAGCAGCTTATTGGTAGGGAGTGAGCAGTTCTTC.

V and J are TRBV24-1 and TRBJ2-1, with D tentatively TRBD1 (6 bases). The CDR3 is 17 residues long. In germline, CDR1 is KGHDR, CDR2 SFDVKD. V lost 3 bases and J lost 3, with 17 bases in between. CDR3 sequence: CATSDHTTGTDYNEQFF. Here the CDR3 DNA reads TGTGCCACCAGTGATCATACGACAGGTACGGACTACAATGAGCAGTTCTTC.

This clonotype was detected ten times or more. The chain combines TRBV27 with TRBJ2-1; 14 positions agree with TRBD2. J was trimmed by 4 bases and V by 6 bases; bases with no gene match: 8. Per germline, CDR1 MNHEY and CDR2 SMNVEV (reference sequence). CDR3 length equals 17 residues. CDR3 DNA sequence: TGTGCCAGCAGCCAATTCAGACTAGCGGGGGGGTACAATGAGCAGTTCTTC. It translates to CASSQFRLAGGYNEQFF.

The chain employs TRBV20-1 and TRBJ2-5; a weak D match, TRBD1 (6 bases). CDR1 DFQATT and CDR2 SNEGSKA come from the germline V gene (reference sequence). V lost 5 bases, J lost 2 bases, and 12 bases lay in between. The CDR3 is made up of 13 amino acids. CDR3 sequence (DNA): TGCAGTGCTCGCCGACAGGTACAAGAGACCCAGTACTTC. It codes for CSARRQVQETQYF.

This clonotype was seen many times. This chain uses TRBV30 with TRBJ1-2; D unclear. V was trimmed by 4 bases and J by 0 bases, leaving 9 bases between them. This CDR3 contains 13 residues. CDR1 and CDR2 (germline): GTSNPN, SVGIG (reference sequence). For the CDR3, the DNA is TGTGCCTGGACCCACAAGGCTAACTATGGCTACACCTTC. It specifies CAWTHKANYGYTF.

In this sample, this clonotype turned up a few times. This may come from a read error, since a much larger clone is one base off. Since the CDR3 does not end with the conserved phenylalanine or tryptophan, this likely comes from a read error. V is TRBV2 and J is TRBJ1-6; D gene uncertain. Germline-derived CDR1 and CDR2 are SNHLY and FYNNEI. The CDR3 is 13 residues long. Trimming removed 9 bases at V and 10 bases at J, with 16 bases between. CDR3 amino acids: CASFRRGWSPLHL. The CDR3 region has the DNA TGTGCCAGTTTCCGACGGGGTTGGTCACCCCTCCACCTT.

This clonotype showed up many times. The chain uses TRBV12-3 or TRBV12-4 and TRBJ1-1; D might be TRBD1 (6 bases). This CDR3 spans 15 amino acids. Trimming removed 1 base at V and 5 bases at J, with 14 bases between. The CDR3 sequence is CASSLGSGASTEAFF. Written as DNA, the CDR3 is TGTGCCAGCAGTTTAGGGTCGGGGGCAAGTACTGAAGCTTTCTTT.

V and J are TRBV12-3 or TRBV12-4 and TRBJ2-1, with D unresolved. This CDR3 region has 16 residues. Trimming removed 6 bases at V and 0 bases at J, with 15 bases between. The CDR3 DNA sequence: TGTGCCAGCAGGATCGACCGAGAAAGCTCCTACAATGAGCAGTTCTTC. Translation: CASRIDRESSYNEQFF.

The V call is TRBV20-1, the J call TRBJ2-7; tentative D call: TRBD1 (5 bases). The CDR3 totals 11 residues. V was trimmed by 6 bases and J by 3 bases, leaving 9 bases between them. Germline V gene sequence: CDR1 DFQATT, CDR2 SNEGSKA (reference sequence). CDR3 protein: CSAGQGYEQYF. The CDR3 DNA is TGCAGTGCCGGTCAGGGCTACGAGCAGTACTTC.

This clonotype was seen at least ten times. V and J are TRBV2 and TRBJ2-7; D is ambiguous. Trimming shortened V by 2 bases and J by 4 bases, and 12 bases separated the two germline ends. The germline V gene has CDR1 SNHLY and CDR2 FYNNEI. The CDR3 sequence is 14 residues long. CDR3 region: CASSEIFRRYEQYF. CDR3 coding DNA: TGTGCCAGCAGTGAAATCTTCCGAAGGTACGAGCAGTACTTC.

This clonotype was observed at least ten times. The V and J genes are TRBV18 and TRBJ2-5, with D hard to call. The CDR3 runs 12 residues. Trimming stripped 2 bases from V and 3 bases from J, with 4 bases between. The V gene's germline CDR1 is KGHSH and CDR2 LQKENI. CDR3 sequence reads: CASSPDEETQYF. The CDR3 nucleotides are TGTGCCAGCTCACCAGATGAAGAGACCCAGTACTTC.

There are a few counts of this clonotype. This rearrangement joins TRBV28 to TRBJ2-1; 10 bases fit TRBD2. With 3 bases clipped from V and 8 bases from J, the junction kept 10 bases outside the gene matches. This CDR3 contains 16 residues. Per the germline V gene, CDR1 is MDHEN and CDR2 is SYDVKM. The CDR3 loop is CASSFEAGGPVDEQFF. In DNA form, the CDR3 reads TGTGCCAGCAGTTTTGAAGCGGGAGGGCCTGTAGATGAGCAGTTCTTC.

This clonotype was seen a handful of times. This CDR3 reads CASSTGQSSGANVLTF. The CDR3 nucleotides are TGTGCCAGCAGCACCGGACAGTCCTCTGGGGCCAACGTCCTGACTTTC. The chain employs TRBV5-6 and TRBJ2-6; tentatively, D is TRBD1 (6 bases). CDR1 is SGHDT and CDR2 is YYEEEE in the germline V gene. The CDR3 covers 16 residues. The V gene lost 4 bases and the J gene lost 0 bases, with 11 bases spanning the gap.

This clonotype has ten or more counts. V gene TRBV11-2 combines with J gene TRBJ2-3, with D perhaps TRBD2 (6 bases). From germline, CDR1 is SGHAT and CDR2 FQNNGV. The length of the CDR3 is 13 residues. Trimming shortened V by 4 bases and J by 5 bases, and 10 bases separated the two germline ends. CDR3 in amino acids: CASSSAGKDTQYF. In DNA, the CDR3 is TGTGCCAGCAGCTCCGCGGGGAAAGATACGCAGTATTTT.

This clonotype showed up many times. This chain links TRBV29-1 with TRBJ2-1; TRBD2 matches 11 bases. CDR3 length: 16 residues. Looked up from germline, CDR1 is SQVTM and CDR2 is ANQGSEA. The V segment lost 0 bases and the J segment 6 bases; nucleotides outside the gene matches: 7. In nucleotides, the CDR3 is TGCAGCGTTGAAGATCCACAGGGACTAGCGGCCAATGAGCAGTTCTTC. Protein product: CSVEDPQGLAANEQFF.

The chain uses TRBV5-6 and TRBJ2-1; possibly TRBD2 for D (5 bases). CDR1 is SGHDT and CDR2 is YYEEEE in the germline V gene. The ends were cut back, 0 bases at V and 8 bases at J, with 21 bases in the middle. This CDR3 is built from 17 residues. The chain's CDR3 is CASSLGIRLIGIDEQFF. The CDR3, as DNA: TGTGCCAGCAGCTTGGGTATTAGGCTTATCGGGATAGATGAGCAGTTCTTC.

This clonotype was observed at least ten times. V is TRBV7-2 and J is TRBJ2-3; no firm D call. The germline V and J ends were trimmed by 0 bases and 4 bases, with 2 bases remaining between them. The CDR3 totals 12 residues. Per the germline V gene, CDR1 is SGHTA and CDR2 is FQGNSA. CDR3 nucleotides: TGTGCCAGCAGCTTAGCGCCAGATACGCAGTATTTT. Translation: CASSLAPDTQYF.

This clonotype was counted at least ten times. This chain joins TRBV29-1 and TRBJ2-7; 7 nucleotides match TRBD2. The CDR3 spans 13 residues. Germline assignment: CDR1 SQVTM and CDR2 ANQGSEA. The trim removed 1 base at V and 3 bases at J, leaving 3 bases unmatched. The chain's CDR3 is CSVEGAGLYEQYF. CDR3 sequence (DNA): TGCAGCGTTGAAGGAGCGGGGCTCTACGAGCAGTACTTC.

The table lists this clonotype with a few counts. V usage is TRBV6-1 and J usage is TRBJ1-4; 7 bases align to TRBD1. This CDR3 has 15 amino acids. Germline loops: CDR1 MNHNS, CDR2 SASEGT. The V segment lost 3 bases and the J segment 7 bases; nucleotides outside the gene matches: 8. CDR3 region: CASSDPTRGLEKLFF. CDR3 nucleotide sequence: TGTGCCAGCAGTGATCCTACGAGGGGGCTTGAAAAACTGTTTTTT.

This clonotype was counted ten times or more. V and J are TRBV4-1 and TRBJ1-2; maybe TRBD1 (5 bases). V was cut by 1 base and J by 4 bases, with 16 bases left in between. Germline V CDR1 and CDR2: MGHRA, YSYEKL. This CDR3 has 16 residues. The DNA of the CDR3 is TGCGCCAGCAGCCAAGGGGGTAGGACAAGTGGCTATGGCTACACCTTC. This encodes CASSQGGRTSGYGYTF.

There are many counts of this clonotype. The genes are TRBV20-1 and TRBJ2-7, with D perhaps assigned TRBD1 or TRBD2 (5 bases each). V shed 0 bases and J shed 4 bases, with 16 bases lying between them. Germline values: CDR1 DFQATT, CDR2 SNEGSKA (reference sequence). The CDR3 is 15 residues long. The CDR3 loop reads CSAREATGTEYEQYF. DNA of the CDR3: TGCAGTGCTAGAGAAGCCACCGGGACGGAATACGAGCAGTACTTC.

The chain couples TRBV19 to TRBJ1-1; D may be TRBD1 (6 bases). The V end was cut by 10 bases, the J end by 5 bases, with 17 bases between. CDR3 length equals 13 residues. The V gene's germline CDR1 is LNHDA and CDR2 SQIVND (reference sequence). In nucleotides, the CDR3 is TGTGCCACAACGTACGGGGGCCGAACTGAAGCTTTCTTT. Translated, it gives CATTYGGRTEAFF.

The CDR3 protein is CAISPDGTEYGYTF. The CDR3 DNA sequence: TGTGCCATCAGCCCAGACGGGACAGAATATGGCTACACCTTC. The chain recombines TRBV10-3 with TRBJ1-2, with TRBD1 matching over 7 bases. This CDR3 is built from 14 residues. Germline V gene lookup returns CDR1 ENHRY and CDR2 SYGVKD. With V trimmed by 6 bases and J by 5 bases, 9 bases remained unmatched.

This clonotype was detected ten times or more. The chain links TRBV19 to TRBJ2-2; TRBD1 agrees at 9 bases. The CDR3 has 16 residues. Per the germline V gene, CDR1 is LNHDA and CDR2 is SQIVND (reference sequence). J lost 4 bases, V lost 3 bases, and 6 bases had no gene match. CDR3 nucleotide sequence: TGTGCCAGTAGTATTTTTGGGACAGGGTTCACCGGGGAGCTGTTTTTT. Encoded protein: CASSIFGTGFTGELFF.

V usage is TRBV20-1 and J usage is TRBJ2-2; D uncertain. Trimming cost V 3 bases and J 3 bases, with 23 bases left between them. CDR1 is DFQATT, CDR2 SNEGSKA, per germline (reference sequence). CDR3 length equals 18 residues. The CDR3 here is CSARGLGEFASDTGELFF. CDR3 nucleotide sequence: TGCAGTGCTAGGGGTCTAGGAGAGTTCGCATCCGACACCGGGGAGCTGTTTTTT.

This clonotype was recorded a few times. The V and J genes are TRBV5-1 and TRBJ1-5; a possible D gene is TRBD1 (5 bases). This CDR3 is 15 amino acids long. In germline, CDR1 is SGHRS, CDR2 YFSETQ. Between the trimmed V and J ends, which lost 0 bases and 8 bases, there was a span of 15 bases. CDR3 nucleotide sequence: TGCGCCAGCAGCTTGGGGGGCCAGCGCTTGGAGCCCCAGCATTTT. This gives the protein CASSLGGQRLEPQHF.

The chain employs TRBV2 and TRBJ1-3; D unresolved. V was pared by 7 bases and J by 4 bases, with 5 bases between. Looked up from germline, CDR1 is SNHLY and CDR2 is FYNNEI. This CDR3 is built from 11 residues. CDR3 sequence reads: CASKSGNTIYF. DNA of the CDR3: TGTGCCAGCAAATCGGGAAACACCATATATTTT.

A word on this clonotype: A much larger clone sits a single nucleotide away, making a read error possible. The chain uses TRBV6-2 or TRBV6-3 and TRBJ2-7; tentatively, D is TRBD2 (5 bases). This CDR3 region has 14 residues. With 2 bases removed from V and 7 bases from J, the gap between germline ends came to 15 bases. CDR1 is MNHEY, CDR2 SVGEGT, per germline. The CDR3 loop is CASSYPPSKVEQYF. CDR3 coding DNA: TGTGCCAGCAGTTACCCACCTAGCAAGGTTGAGCAGTACTTC.